The following is a T cell receptor (beta chain) sequence with its context. The target antigen is unknown. Germline V gives CDR1 SQVTM, CDR2 ANQGSEA. CDR3 length: 13 amino acids. The V end lost 3 bases, the J end lost 0 bases, and 8 bases lay between the germline ends. This specimen comes from a study of T cell repertoires in cytomegalovirus infection. In the study overall: Both CMV infection and a matching HLA type were indicated by public TCR beta signatures.

TCRdb independently ran MiXCR on the reads; one entry per CDR3 protein. The repertoire holds about 530,000 distinct CDR3 sequences, with 26% as singletons. Points from the study as a whole: The study found HLA-C-restricted CMV-specific TCR beta clonotypes dominating the ex vivo response.

The genes are TRBV29-1 and TRBJ1-1; D is ambiguous. The source of this sequence is a human donor in good health (CMV status not recorded). Some clones in this sample may be carry-over from other donors' samples. Input material: PBMCs. This chain's CDR3 is CSVEAQLNTEAFF. The CDR3 DNA reads as TGCAGCGTTGAGGCCCAGCTGAACACTGAAGCTTTCTTT.